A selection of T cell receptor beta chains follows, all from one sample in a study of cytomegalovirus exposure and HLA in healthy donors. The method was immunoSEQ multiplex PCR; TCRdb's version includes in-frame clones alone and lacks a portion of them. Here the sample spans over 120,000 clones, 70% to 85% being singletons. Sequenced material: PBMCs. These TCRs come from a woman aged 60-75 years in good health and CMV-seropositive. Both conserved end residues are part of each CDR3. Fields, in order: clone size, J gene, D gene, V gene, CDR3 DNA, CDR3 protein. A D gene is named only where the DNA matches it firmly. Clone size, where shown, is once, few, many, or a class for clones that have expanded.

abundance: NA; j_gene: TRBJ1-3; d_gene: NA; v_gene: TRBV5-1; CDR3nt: TGCGCCAGCAGCTTGACAGGGAGGGGCTCTGGAAACACCATATATTTT; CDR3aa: CASSLTGRGSGNTIYF
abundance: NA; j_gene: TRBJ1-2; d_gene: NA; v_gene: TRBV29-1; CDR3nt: TGCAGCGTTGTGCCCTATAACTATGGCTACACCTTC; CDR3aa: CSVVPYNYGYTF
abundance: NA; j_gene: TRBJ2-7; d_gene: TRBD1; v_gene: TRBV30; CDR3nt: TGTGCCTGGAGCGCGAAGGACAGGGCTCCATCTTACGAGCAGTACTTC; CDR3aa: CAWSAKDRAPSYEQYF
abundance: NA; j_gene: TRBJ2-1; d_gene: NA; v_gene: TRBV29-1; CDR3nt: TGCAGCGGTAGCGTGAACTCCTACAATGAGCAGTTCTTC; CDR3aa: CSGSVNSYNEQFF
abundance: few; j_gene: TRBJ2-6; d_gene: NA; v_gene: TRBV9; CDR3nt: TGTGCCAGCAGCGTAGATGTAGATAATGGGGCCAACGTCCTGACTTTC; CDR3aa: CASSVDVDNGANVLTF
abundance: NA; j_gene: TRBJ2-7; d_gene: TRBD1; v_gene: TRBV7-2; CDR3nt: TGTGCCAGCAGCTTCCAGGGGGCCTCCTACGAGCAGTACTTC; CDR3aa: CASSFQGASYEQYF
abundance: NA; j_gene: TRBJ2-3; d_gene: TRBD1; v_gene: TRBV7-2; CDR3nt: TGTGCCAGCAGCTTAGCAGGACAGGGGGGTACAGATACGCAGTATTTT; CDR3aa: CASSLAGQGGTDTQYF
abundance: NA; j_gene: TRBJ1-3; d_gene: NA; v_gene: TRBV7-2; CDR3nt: TGTGCCAGCAGCTTATCGGGGAGGATGGGAAACACCATATATTTT; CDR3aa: CASSLSGRMGNTIYF
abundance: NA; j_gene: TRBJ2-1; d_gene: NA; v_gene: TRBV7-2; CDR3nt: TGTGCCAGCAGCTTAGGAGGGAGTCCCTACAATGAGCAGTTCTTC; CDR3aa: CASSLGGSPYNEQFF
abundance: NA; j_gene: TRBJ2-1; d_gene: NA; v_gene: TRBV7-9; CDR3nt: TGTGCCAGCAGCTTAACGCAGAATGAGCAGTTCTTC; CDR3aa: CASSLTQNEQFF